The 27 T cell receptor beta chains listed next were all sequenced from one sample in a study of technical replicates of blood from a few donors. Libraries were prepared by immunoSEQ multiplex PCR; TCRdb keeps only in-frame clonotypes and omits some of them. The sample has fewer than 85,000 clones, more than 85% seen once. The sequencing input was PBMCs. These receptors originate from a human donor in good health. Some clones in this sample may be carry-over from other donors' samples.

The chain links TRBV18 to TRBJ2-6; tentatively, D is TRBD2 (6 bases). The germline gives CDR1 KGHSH, CDR2 LQKENI. This CDR3 comprises 18 residues. The V and J ends lost 1 base and 7 bases respectively, with 20 bases between them. CDR3 in amino acids: CASSPLEVRGNSANVLTF. CDR3 coding DNA: TGTGCCAGCTCACCACTCGAAGTTCGGGGGAATAGCGCCAACGTCCTGACTTTC.

The chain links TRBV27 to TRBJ1-6, with D possibly TRBD1 on 5 matching bases. The CDR3 covers 16 residues. V lost 5 bases and J 0 bases, leaving 11 bases between the germline ends. CDR1 is MNHEY and CDR2 is SMNVEV in the germline V gene (reference sequence). The CDR3: CASSPRGNSYNSPLHF. The CDR3 coding sequence is TGTGCCAGCAGTCCTAGGGGAAACTCCTATAATTCACCCCTCCACTTT.

This chain joins TRBV2 and TRBJ1-6; D gene unclear. The CDR3 extends over 15 amino acids. Germline CDR1 SNHLY, CDR2 FYNNEI. The V gene lost 4 bases and the J gene lost 5 bases, with 12 bases spanning the gap. Here the CDR3 reads CASSVEGDHNSPLHF. As DNA, the CDR3 is TGTGCCAGCAGTGTTGAGGGAGATCATAATTCACCCCTCCACTTT.

The chain links TRBV27 to TRBJ2-7; D is undetermined. V lost 4 bases and J lost 6, with 16 bases in between. This CDR3 comprises 14 residues. The germline V gene encodes CDR1 MNHEY and CDR2 SMNVEV (reference sequence). CDR3 nucleotides: TGTGCCAGCAGTTCTAGAAACCCTATTACCGAGCAGTACTTC. Amino acid sequence: CASSSRNPITEQYF.

This rearrangement joins TRBV4-3 to TRBJ2-5, with 7 bases lining up with TRBD2. The V gene's germline CDR1 is LGHNA and CDR2 YSLEER. Germline trimming cut 0 bases from V and 5 bases from J; bases unmatched to any gene: 15. The CDR3 is made up of 18 amino acids. This CDR3 is CASSQDLGEGPFVETQYF. CDR3 sequence (DNA): TGCGCCAGCAGCCAAGATTTGGGGGAGGGTCCGTTTGTGGAGACCCAGTACTTC.

This chain connects TRBV27 to TRBJ2-3; 9 bases are shared with TRBD1. V lost 5 bases to trimming and J lost 2 bases; unmatched junction nucleotides: 5. Germline V gene lookup returns CDR1 MNHEY and CDR2 SMNVEV (reference sequence). The CDR3 runs to 15 residues. The CDR3 sequence: CASSDGTGYTDTQYF. The CDR3 nucleotides are TGTGCCAGCAGTGACGGGACAGGGTACACAGATACGCAGTATTTT.

This chain links TRBV7-3 with TRBJ2-3; 13 positions agree with TRBD2. The V and J ends lost 2 bases and 5 bases, in that order; junction bases with no gene match: 16. Germline V lookup: CDR1 SGHTA, CDR2 FQGTGA. The CDR3 loop spans 20 amino acids. In DNA form, the CDR3 reads TGTGCCAGCAGCTTAGGAGGGCCGGGACTAGCGGGACCAAGGGGAGATACGCAGTATTTT. It is translated as CASSLGGPGLAGPRGDTQYF. Complete variable domain (other parts from reference TRBV7-3 and TRBJ2-3): GAGVSQTPSNKVTEKGKYVELRCDPISGHTALYWYRQSLGQGPEFLIYFQGTGAADDSGLPNDRFFAVRPEGSVSTLKIQRTERGDSAVYLCASSLGGPGLAGPRGDTQYFGPGTRLTVL.

The sample holds one count of this clone. The J gene is TRBJ2-7, the V gene TRBV19, with D perhaps matching TRBD1 (8 bases). V shed 10 bases and J shed 6 bases, with 19 bases lying between them. This CDR3 is built from 13 residues. Germline CDR1 and CDR2: LNHDA and SQIVND (reference sequence). The CDR3 loop reads CATDGQGGSEQYF. In DNA form, the CDR3 reads TGTGCCACCGACGGACAGGGAGGGAGCGAGCAGTACTTC.

About this clone itself: Within the sample, other DNA sequences also encode this same CDR3. The gene calls are TRBV7-3 and TRBJ1-1; no firm D call. This CDR3 region has 13 residues. The ends were cut back, 5 bases at V and 1 base at J, with 8 bases in the middle. Germline values: CDR1 SGHTA, CDR2 FQGTGA. The CDR3, as DNA: TGTGCCAGCAGCCTGCAGGAGAACACTGAAGCTTTCTTT. The encoded protein is CASSLQENTEAFF. Full variable domain (remainder filled in from reference TRBV7-3 and TRBJ1-1): GAGVSQTPSNKVTEKGKYVELRCDPISGHTALYWYRQSLGQGPEFLIYFQGTGAADDSGLPNDRFFAVRPEGSVSTLKIQRTERGDSAVYLCASSLQENTEAFFGQGTRLTVV.

The chain combines TRBV5-1 with TRBJ2-1; 10 nucleotides match TRBD2. CDR1 SGHRS and CDR2 YFSETQ come from the germline V gene. The CDR3 length is 20 residues. V gave up 0 bases and J gave up 4 bases; unmatched junction bases: 16. CDR3 sequence: CASSLVQREGPVLRYNEQFF. DNA of the CDR3: TGCGCCAGCAGCTTGGTTCAGCGGGAGGGCCCGGTTCTCCGTTACAATGAGCAGTTCTTC.

The rearrangement joins TRBV9 to TRBJ2-2; TRBD2 agrees at 10 bases. J lost 0 bases, V lost 0 bases, and 2 bases had no gene match. CDR1 is SGDLS and CDR2 is YYNGEE in the germline V gene. This CDR3 has 17 amino acids. The DNA for the CDR3 is TGTGCCAGCAGCGTAGCTAGCGGGAGAGCGAACACCGGGGAGCTGTTTTTT. Its translation is CASSVASGRANTGELFF.

The gene calls are TRBV9 and TRBJ1-2, with 7 bases fitting TRBD1. The germline V gene encodes CDR1 SGDLS and CDR2 YYNGEE. This CDR3 has 13 residues. The V gene end was trimmed by 4 bases and the J gene end by 11 bases; junction bases not matched to a gene: 11. CDR3 sequence: CASSPPGTAGYTF. In nucleotides, the CDR3 is TGTGCCAGCAGCCCACCAGGGACAGCCGGGTACACCTTC.

The chain employs TRBV28 and TRBJ1-2; the D is unclear. Germline-derived CDR1 and CDR2 are MDHEN and SYDVKM. The CDR3 runs to 12 residues. Trimming stripped 2 bases from V and 12 bases from J, with 13 bases between. The DNA of the CDR3 is TGTGCCAGCAGTTTAGGTGGCATCAAAAACACCTTC. This gives the protein CASSLGGIKNTF.

This chain joins TRBV11-2 and TRBJ2-7, with D possibly being TRBD1 (6 bases). Looked up from germline, CDR1 is SGHAT and CDR2 is FQNNGV. This CDR3 has 15 amino acids. Trimming cost V 3 bases and J 2 bases, with 14 bases left between them. The CDR3 loop is CASSFPEGQAYEQYF. The CDR3 DNA is TGTGCCAGCAGCTTTCCCGAGGGACAAGCCTACGAGCAGTACTTC. The full variable domain, its missing parts supplied by reference TRBV11-2 and TRBJ2-7, is EAGVAQSPRYKIIEKRQSVAFWCNPISGHATLYWYQQILGQGPKLLIQFQNNGVVDDSQLPKDRFSAERLKGVDSTLKIQPAKLEDSAVYLCASSFPEGQAYEQYFGPGTRLTVT.

The chain joins TRBV25-1 to TRBJ2-1; TRBD1 aligns across 10 bases. The CDR3 has 15 residues. Germline V gives CDR1 MGHDK, CDR2 SYGVNS. V was pared by 3 bases and J by 10 bases, with 9 bases of the junction left unmatched. The CDR3 sequence: CASSDDRGPPVEQFF. The CDR3 DNA reads as TGTGCCAGCAGTGACGACAGGGGGCCTCCGGTGGAGCAGTTCTTC. The whole variable domain, remainder taken from reference TRBV25-1 and TRBJ2-1, is EADIYQTPRYLVIGTGKKITLECSQTMGHDKMYWYQQDPGMELHLIHYSYGVNSTEKGDLSSESTVSRIRTEHFPLTLESARPSHTSQYLCASSDDRGPPVEQFFGPGTRLTVL.

The V and J genes are TRBV30 and TRBJ2-5; TRBD2 might be the D (6 bases). There are 12 residues in the CDR3. The V gene's germline CDR1 is GTSNPN and CDR2 SVGIG (reference sequence). The CDR3 region is CAFDGGAETQYF. CDR3 nucleotide sequence: TGTGCTTTCGACGGGGGAGCGGAGACCCAGTACTTC.

J is TRBJ2-7 and V is TRBV27, with D perhaps TRBD1 (5 bases). Germline-derived CDR1 and CDR2 are MNHEY and SMNVEV (reference sequence). Trimming took 1 base from V and 0 from J, leaving 7 bases between them. The CDR3 has 14 residues. DNA for the CDR3: TGTGCCAGCAGTTTATATGGGGCCTCCTACGAGCAGTACTTC. It is translated as CASSLYGASYEQYF.

The chain is built from TRBV10-3 and TRBJ2-2, with D possibly TRBD2 on 6 matching bases. The V end was cut by 5 bases, the J end by 4 bases, with 8 bases between. CDR1 ENHRY and CDR2 SYGVKD come from the germline V gene. The length of the CDR3 is 13 residues. The CDR3 loop reads CAISPGVTGELFF. CDR3 nucleotides: TGTGCCATCAGTCCGGGGGTCACCGGGGAGCTGTTTTTT.

V usage is TRBV7-9 and J usage is TRBJ2-5; 11 nucleotides align to TRBD1. CDR3 length equals 14 residues. CDR1 is SEHNR and CDR2 is FQNEAQ in the germline V gene (reference sequence). Trimming at V came to 5 bases and at J to 5 bases, leaving 4 bases not matched to a gene. CDR3 sequence (DNA): TGTGCCAGCAGCCCGGGACAGGGGGTTGAGACCCAGTACTTC. It specifies CASSPGQGVETQYF.

V is TRBV7-9 and J is TRBJ2-7; 14 bases fit TRBD2. This CDR3 is 16 amino acids long. Per the germline V gene, CDR1 is SEHNR and CDR2 is FQNEAQ (reference sequence). Losses at the gene ends were 3 bases for V and 4 bases for J; bases not matched to a gene: 5. The DNA for the CDR3 is TGTGCCAGCAGCTTGCCCGGGACTAGCGGGAGATACGAGCAGTACTTC. This translates into CASSLPGTSGRYEQYF.

This clone was found once. The rearrangement uses TRBV27 and TRBJ2-3; a possible D gene is TRBD2 (6 bases). The CDR3 length is 14 residues. Trimming stripped 4 bases from V and 6 bases from J, with 14 bases between. Germline V lookup: CDR1 MNHEY, CDR2 SMNVEV (reference sequence). The CDR3 sequence is CASSSLTSWDTQYF. CDR3 nucleotides: TGTGCCAGCAGTTCCCTGACTAGTTGGGATACGCAGTATTTT.

The chain links TRBV4-1 to TRBJ1-2; D gene unclear. Germline assignment: CDR1 MGHRA and CDR2 YSYEKL. V was cut by 2 bases and J by 4 bases, with 17 bases left in between. The CDR3 length is 16 residues. DNA for the CDR3: TGCGCCAGCAGCCAACCCCGGAGAGGGCGGAGCTATGGCTACACCTTC. This encodes CASSQPRRGRSYGYTF.

This rearrangement joins TRBV5-1 to TRBJ1-2; 7 bases line up with TRBD1. This CDR3 contains 14 residues. V was pared by 2 bases and J by 8 bases, with 9 bases of the junction left unmatched. CDR1 is SGHRS, CDR2 YFSETQ, per germline. This CDR3 reads CASSFGGQTRGYTF. DNA for the CDR3: TGCGCCAGCAGCTTCGGGGGACAGACGCGCGGCTACACCTTC.

The V gene is TRBV30, the J gene TRBJ1-3, with TRBD1 matching 8 bases. Germline loops: CDR1 GTSNPN, CDR2 SVGIG (reference sequence). CDR3 size: 14 residues. V dropped 8 bases and J dropped 0; count of bases not matched to a gene: 6. CDR3 in DNA: TGTGCCCAAACAGGGGGTGGCTCTGGAAACACCATATATTTT. Protein: CAQTGGGSGNTIYF.

This clone has only one observation. The chain couples TRBV5-4 to TRBJ2-1; 8 bases line up with TRBD1. This CDR3 spans 15 amino acids. J was trimmed by 2 bases and V by 7 bases; bases with no gene match: 8. CDR1 and CDR2 from the germline V gene are SGHNT and YYREEE (reference sequence). Here the CDR3 DNA reads TGTGCCAGCCGTATCGACAGGGGAACCTACAATGAGCAGTTCTTC. Its protein product is CASRIDRGTYNEQFF.

The CDR3 DNA sequence: TGTGCCAGCAGTAGCACAGGGGGGGCCTATGGCTACACCTTC. It yields the protein CASSSTGGAYGYTF. The J gene is TRBJ1-2, the V gene TRBV27, with TRBD1 matching over 8 bases. The CDR3 length is 14 residues. The germline gives CDR1 MNHEY, CDR2 SMNVEV (reference sequence). J gave up 4 bases and V 5 bases, and 6 bases lay outside the gene matches.

This chain links TRBV4-3 with TRBJ2-2, with D perhaps TRBD1 (6 bases). From germline, CDR1 is LGHNA and CDR2 YSLEER. V lost 1 base, J lost 2 bases, and 8 bases lay in between. The CDR3 length is 15 residues. The CDR3 sequence is CASSQAGANTGELFF. The CDR3 DNA reads as TGCGCCAGCAGCCAAGCAGGGGCCAACACCGGGGAGCTGTTTTTT.